Presented here are 28 T cell receptor beta chains from one specimen sequenced in a study of blood T cell repertoires in COVID-19. TCRdb's table, derived via immunoSEQ multiplex PCR, lists solely in-frame clones and lacks some. The sample includes 180,000 or so clones, about 80% of them seen just once. Specimen: PBMCs or T cells enriched from blood (not recorded which). Receptor source: a man aged 35-49 years who had recovered from COVID-19.

The V call is TRBV7-8, the J call TRBJ2-5; D unresolved. The CDR3 totals 14 residues. Trimming shortened V by 2 bases and J by 5 bases, and 12 bases separated the two germline ends. The germline CDR1 and CDR2 sequences are SGHVS and FQNEAQ. CDR3 sequence (DNA): TGTGCCAGCAGCTTAATCCCACACGGGGAGACCCAGTACTTC. Amino acid sequence: CASSLIPHGETQYF.

This sequence joins TRBV5-1 and TRBJ1-2, with a weak D call TRBD1 (5 bases). The CDR3 runs 14 residues. V was shortened by 3 bases and J by 7 bases, with 16 bases between the two germline ends. The germline gives CDR1 SGHRS, CDR2 YFSETQ. The CDR3 DNA is TGCGCCAGCAGCTCAGGTCAAAGGGGCGGTGGCTACACCTTC. Translated: CASSSGQRGGGYTF.

As DNA, the CDR3 is TGTGCCAGCAGCTTCAGTGCGGGGGGCTCCTCCTACGAGCAGTACTTC. This gives the protein CASSFSAGGSSYEQYF. The chain has TRBV7-2 and TRBJ2-7; 8 bases match TRBD2. Trimming at V came to 3 bases and at J to 0 bases, leaving 7 bases not matched to a gene. CDR1 and CDR2 (germline): SGHTA, FQGNSA. This CDR3 has 16 residues.

This clone was detected once. The chain is built from TRBV5-1 and TRBJ2-7; 7 bases agree with TRBD2. The J segment lost 2 bases and the V segment lost 4 bases, leaving 3 bases of the junction unmatched. Germline CDR1 SGHRS, CDR2 YFSETQ. The CDR3 loop spans 13 amino acids. The CDR3 protein is CASSPGGAYEQYF. The CDR3 DNA reads TGCGCCAGCAGCCCGGGAGGAGCCTACGAGCAGTACTTC. Using reference TRBV5-1 and TRBJ2-7 for the parts outside the CDR3, the full variable domain is KAGVTQTPRYLIKTRGQQVTLSCSPISGHRSVSWYQQTPGQGLQFLFEYFSETQRNKGNFPGRFSGRQFSNSRSEMNVSTLELGDSALYLCASSPGGAYEQYFGPGTRLTVT.

J is TRBJ2-1 and V is TRBV7-3, with 11 bases aligning to TRBD2. The ends lost 2 bases at V and 7 bases at J; junction bases unmatched: 7. This CDR3 comprises 16 residues. Germline CDR1 is SGHTA and CDR2 is FQGTGA. Here the CDR3 DNA reads TGTGCCAGCAGCTTACAGCTAGCGGGGGGACCAAATGAGCAGTTCTTC. It encodes CASSLQLAGGPNEQFF.

This chain links TRBV5-8 with TRBJ1-3, with TRBD1 matching over 8 bases. The germline gives CDR1 SGHTS, CDR2 YDEGEE. With V trimmed by 4 bases and J by 4 bases, 4 bases remained unmatched. The CDR3 spans 14 residues. The CDR3 protein is CASSVGQGGNTIYF. The CDR3, as DNA: TGTGCCAGCAGCGTAGGACAGGGAGGAAACACCATATATTTT.

The gene calls are TRBV5-4 and TRBJ1-2; D is perhaps TRBD1 (6 bases). The CDR3 sequence is 15 residues long. Germline V lookup: CDR1 SGHNT, CDR2 YYREEE (reference sequence). V was pared by 0 bases and J by 4 bases, with 13 bases between. The CDR3 DNA reads TGTGCCAGCAGCTTGGATGCGGGGGGCGGCTATGGCTACACCTTC. Amino acid sequence: CASSLDAGGGYGYTF.

The chain recombines TRBV6-5 with TRBJ1-6, with D possibly matching TRBD1 (6 bases). V lost 6 bases, J lost 4 bases, and 7 bases lay in between. CDR1 and CDR2 from the germline V gene are MNHEY and SVGAGI. The CDR3 sequence is 13 residues long. Here the CDR3 DNA reads TGTGCCAGCAGGGACAGTTATAATTCACCCCTCCACTTT. It codes for CASRDSYNSPLHF.

The V and J genes are TRBV4-3 and TRBJ1-6; 8 bases align to TRBD1. The CDR3 length is 16 residues. The ends lost 0 bases at V and 9 bases at J; junction bases unmatched: 7. Per germline, CDR1 LGHNA and CDR2 YSLEER. DNA for the CDR3: TGCGCCAGCAGCCAAGATGGCAGGGGGCTTAGTTCACCCCTCCACTTT. It specifies CASSQDGRGLSSPLHF.

The CDR3: CASSPYSGGGSTDTQYF. DNA for the CDR3: TGTGCCAGCAGCCCATATAGCGGGGGGGGAAGCACAGATACGCAGTATTTT. This chain connects TRBV3-1 (or the pseudogene TRBV3-2) to TRBJ2-3; 11 nucleotides line up with TRBD2. The CDR3 has 17 amino acids. V lost 4 bases and J lost 0; bases outside the gene matches: 6. The germline gives CDR1 LGHDT, CDR2 YNNKEL (reference sequence).

The V gene is TRBV5-4, the J gene TRBJ1-1; D is ambiguous. V dropped 0 bases and J dropped 0 bases, with 9 bases sitting between them. The CDR3 is made up of 15 amino acids. CDR1 and CDR2 from the germline V gene are SGHNT and YYREEE (reference sequence). The CDR3 sequence is CASSLARHMNTEAFF. The CDR3 bases are TGTGCCAGCAGCTTGGCCAGACATATGAACACTGAAGCTTTCTTT.

The V and J genes are TRBV27 and TRBJ1-4; D call uncertain. The CDR3 consists of 16 residues. Germline V gives CDR1 MNHEY, CDR2 SMNVEV (reference sequence). Deletions cut 3 bases from V and 0 bases from J, with 11 bases between. The CDR3 sequence: CASSFTVSATNEKLFF. For the CDR3, the DNA is TGTGCCAGCAGTTTTACAGTTTCTGCAACTAATGAAAAACTGTTTTTT.

This clone appeared a few times. V gene TRBV28 combines with J gene TRBJ1-5; tentatively, D is TRBD1 (5 bases). The CDR3 has 15 amino acids. V lost 4 bases and J 7 bases, leaving 17 bases between the germline ends. Germline lookup yields CDR1 MDHEN and CDR2 SYDVKM. The CDR3 reads CASSSPVGGRQPQHF. CDR3 bases: TGTGCCAGCAGTTCCCCGGTGGGGGGAAGGCAGCCCCAGCATTTT.

This clone was detected once. The chain recombines TRBV3-1 (or the pseudogene TRBV3-2) with TRBJ1-5; D remains ambiguous. Trimming cost V 2 bases and J 4 bases, with 3 bases left between them. The CDR3 is 12 amino acids. The germline gives CDR1 LGHDT, CDR2 YNNKEL (reference sequence). In DNA form, the CDR3 reads TGTGCCAGCAGCCAAACTAATCAGCCCCAGCATTTT. Its translation is CASSQTNQPQHF.

The chain uses TRBV9 and TRBJ2-5; the match to TRBD1 covers 9 bases. The V and J ends lost 5 bases and 5 bases, in that order; junction bases with no gene match: 10. This CDR3 has 15 amino acids. Germline CDR1 and CDR2: SGDLS and YYNGEE. CDR3 loop: CASSTIQGALETQYF. The CDR3 DNA is TGTGCCAGCAGTACTATACAGGGGGCCTTGGAGACCCAGTACTTC. The whole variable domain, remainder taken from reference TRBV9 and TRBJ2-5, is DSGVTQTPKHLITATGQRVTLRCSPRSGDLSVYWYQQSLDQGLQFLIQYYNGEERAKGNILERFSAQQFPDLHSELNLSSLELGDSALYFCASSTIQGALETQYFGPGTRLLVL.

V and J are TRBV7-9 and TRBJ1-2; D might be TRBD1 (6 bases). V lost 2 bases to trimming and J lost 7 bases, with 14 bases between them. Germline CDR1 SEHNR, CDR2 FQNEAQ (reference sequence). The CDR3 spans 14 residues. The CDR3 loop is CASSLSGGASGYTF. The CDR3 region has the DNA TGTGCCAGCAGCTTATCGGGGGGGGCCAGTGGCTACACCTTC.

V gene TRBV28 combines with J gene TRBJ1-5, with D tentatively TRBD1 (6 bases). Germline CDR1 reads MDHEN; CDR2 reads SYDVKM. The CDR3 is 16 amino acids. Trimming stripped 7 bases from V and 2 bases from J, with 18 bases between. This CDR3 is CASTSPWGLGNQPQHF. The CDR3 DNA reads as TGTGCCAGCACCTCTCCCTGGGGGCTTGGCAATCAGCCCCAGCATTTT.

This chain uses TRBV29-1 with TRBJ1-3; D is uncertain. CDR3 length: 14 amino acids. V was cut by 3 bases and J by 7 bases, with 16 bases left in between. Per germline, CDR1 SQVTM and CDR2 ANQGSEA. In DNA, the CDR3 is TGCAGCGTTGATCTTGGAGCTGGCGGTAACACCATATATTTT. Protein product: CSVDLGAGGNTIYF.

This clone came up many times. The J gene is TRBJ1-3, the V gene TRBV9; no reliable D call. This CDR3 spans 15 amino acids. Between the trimmed V and J ends, which lost 4 bases and 0 bases, there was a span of 11 bases. CDR1 and CDR2 from the germline V gene are SGDLS and YYNGEE. Written as DNA, the CDR3 is TGTGCCAGCAGCCCCGGGAGGATCTCTGGAAACACCATATATTTT. The encoded protein is CASSPGRISGNTIYF.

The chain combines TRBV10-3 with TRBJ2-2, with 8 bases that match TRBD1. Germline CDR1 and CDR2: ENHRY and SYGVKD. V was pared by 1 base and J by 5 bases, with 6 bases of the junction left unmatched. The CDR3 length is 16 residues. The CDR3 reads CAISEWTGTGTGELFF. DNA for the CDR3: TGTGCCATCAGTGAGTGGACAGGGACTGGGACCGGGGAGCTGTTTTTT.

The J gene is TRBJ2-2, the V gene TRBV18; D gene unclear. Trimming removed 0 bases from V and 4 bases from J, with 15 bases in between. CDR1 and CDR2 (germline): KGHSH, LQKENI. The CDR3 is 17 residues long. The CDR3 DNA follows: TGTGCCAGCTCACCACCGAGTACTGGGTCGGGCACCGGGGAGCTGTTTTTT. This gives the protein CASSPPSTGSGTGELFF. The whole variable domain, filled in from reference TRBV18 and TRBJ2-2, reads NAGVMQNPRHLVRRRGQEARLRCSPMKGHSHVYWYRQLPEEGLKFMVYLQKENIIDESGMPKERFSAEFPKEGPSILRIQQVVRGDSAAYFCASSPPSTGSGTGELFFGEGSRLTVL.

The chain links TRBV6-5 to TRBJ2-7; 9 bases map to TRBD1. V shed 8 bases and J 3 bases; nucleotides not matched to a gene: 11. CDR1 MNHEY and CDR2 SVGAGI come from the germline V gene. This CDR3 spans 15 amino acids. The CDR3 region has the DNA TGTGCCAGCTCACCGTCCGGGACAGGGAACTACGAGCAGTACTTC. Translation: CASSPSGTGNYEQYF.

The chain employs TRBV7-2 and TRBJ1-1; 8 bases align to TRBD1. V was pared by 4 bases and J by 3 bases, with 13 bases of the junction left unmatched. Germline CDR1 and CDR2: SGHTA and FQGNSA. The CDR3 is 17 amino acids. CDR3 nucleotide sequence: TGTGCCAGCAGCTCAGCCTTTCGGACAGGGCTGTACACTGAAGCTTTCTTT. It codes for CASSSAFRTGLYTEAFF.

In this sample, this clone turned up once. The rearrangement links TRBV28 to TRBJ2-7, with a tentative D call TRBD1 (6 bases). The V gene lost 4 bases and the J gene lost 2 bases, with 15 bases spanning the gap. This CDR3 region has 15 residues. Germline V gene lookup returns CDR1 MDHEN and CDR2 SYDVKM. The CDR3 here is CASSSSGQGAYEQYF. The CDR3 bases are TGTGCCAGCAGTTCCTCGGGACAAGGGGCCTACGAGCAGTACTTC.

This chain links TRBV10-1 with TRBJ2-3, with unresolved D. Looked up from germline, CDR1 is WNHNN and CDR2 is SYGVQD (reference sequence). CDR3 length: 14 residues. Trimming stripped 3 bases from V and 1 base from J, with 8 bases between. DNA of the CDR3: TGCGCCAGCAGTGACCTGTCGGGCACAGATACGCAGTATTTT. It codes for CASSDLSGTDTQYF.

V is TRBV6-5 and J is TRBJ1-3; tentatively, D is TRBD1 (6 bases). V was pared by 5 bases and J by 0 bases, with 11 bases between. The CDR3 covers 15 residues. Germline CDR1 MNHEY, CDR2 SVGAGI. As DNA, the CDR3 is TGTGCCAGCAGTCGGACAGCTATCTCTGGAAACACCATATATTTT. Protein sequence: CASSRTAISGNTIYF.

The chain links TRBV6-1 to TRBJ2-1; 7 bases match TRBD1. The CDR3 is made up of 16 amino acids. CDR1 is MNHNS and CDR2 is SASEGT in the germline V gene. The V and J ends lost 4 bases and 0 bases, in that order; junction bases with no gene match: 6. CDR3 region: CASSGTGGSSYNEQFF. The CDR3 bases are TGTGCCAGCAGTGGGACAGGTGGAAGCTCCTACAATGAGCAGTTCTTC.

A single count supports this clone. This chain links TRBV16 with TRBJ1-1; 8 positions agree with TRBD1. The CDR3 sequence is 15 residues long. The germline gives CDR1 KGHSY, CDR2 FQNENV. Unmatched junction bases numbered 11, after V lost 4 bases and J lost 7 bases. In DNA, the CDR3 is TGTGCCAGCAGCCTATCCCCAGGGGGCGAGGGTGAAGCTTTCTTT. This translates into CASSLSPGGEGEAFF. Looking up the rest from reference TRBV16 and TRBJ1-1 gives the full variable domain: GEEVAQTPKHLVRGEGQKAKLYCAPIKGHSYVFWYQQVLKNEFKFLISFQNENVFDETGMPKERFSAKCLPNSPCSLEIQATKLEDSAVYFCASSLSPGGEGEAFFGQGTRLTVV.